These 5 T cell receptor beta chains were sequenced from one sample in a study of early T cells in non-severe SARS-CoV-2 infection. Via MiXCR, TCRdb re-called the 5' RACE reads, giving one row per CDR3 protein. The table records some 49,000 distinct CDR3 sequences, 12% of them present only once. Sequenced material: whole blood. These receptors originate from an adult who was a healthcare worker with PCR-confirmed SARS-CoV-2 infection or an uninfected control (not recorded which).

CDR3 amino acids: CSVGSRTDTQYF. Here the CDR3 DNA reads TGCAGCGTCGGTAGTCGCACAGATACGCAGTATTTT. The rearrangement links TRBV29-1 to TRBJ2-3; D remains ambiguous. The CDR3 totals 12 residues. Trimming removed 6 bases from V and 1 base from J, with 8 bases in between. Germline V gene data show CDR1 as SQVTM and CDR2 as ANQGSEA.

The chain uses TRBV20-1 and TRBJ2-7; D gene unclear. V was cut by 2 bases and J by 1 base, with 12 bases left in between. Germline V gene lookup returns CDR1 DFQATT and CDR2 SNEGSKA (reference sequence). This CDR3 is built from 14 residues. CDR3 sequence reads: CSARYAGQSYEQYF. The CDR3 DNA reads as TGCAGTGCTAGATACGCCGGGCAGTCCTACGAGCAGTACTTC.

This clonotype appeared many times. The CDR3 bases are TGCAGCGCTTGGACGACGGACTATGGCTACACCTTC. Residues: CSAWTTDYGYTF. The V and J genes are TRBV29-1 and TRBJ1-2; D gene ambiguous. Germline V gene sequence: CDR1 SQVTM, CDR2 ANQGSEA. The CDR3 has 12 residues. The V end was cut by 7 bases, the J end by 3 bases, with 12 bases between.

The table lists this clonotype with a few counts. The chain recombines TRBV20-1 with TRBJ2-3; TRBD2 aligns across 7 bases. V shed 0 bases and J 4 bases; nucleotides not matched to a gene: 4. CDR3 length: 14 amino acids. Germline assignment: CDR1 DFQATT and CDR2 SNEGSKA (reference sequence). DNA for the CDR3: TGCAGTGCTAGAGATACGGGGAGGGCAGATACGCAGTATTTT. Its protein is CSARDTGRADTQYF.

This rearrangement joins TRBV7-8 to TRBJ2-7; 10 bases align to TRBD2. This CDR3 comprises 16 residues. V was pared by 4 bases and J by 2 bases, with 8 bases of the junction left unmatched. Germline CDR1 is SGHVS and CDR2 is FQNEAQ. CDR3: CASSSGSGRAPYEQYF. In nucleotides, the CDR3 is TGTGCCAGCAGCTCAGGAAGCGGGAGGGCCCCCTACGAGCAGTACTTC.